Below, 15 T cell receptor beta chains from the same sample are listed, as sequenced in a study of molecular identifiers for immune sequencing clone quantification. Using its own MiXCR run on the PCR reads, TCRdb lists one record per CDR3 protein. Among about 40,000 distinct CDR3 sequences listed, about a fifth were seen once. Sequenced input: naive CD8+ T cells from blood, with Jurkat cell RNA spiked in. Subset denoted: FACS-sorted CD8+CD4-CCR7+CD45RA+ naive T cells. These TCRs come from a human donor in good health. Some libraries in this study had Jurkat cell RNA spiked in.

The chain has TRBV9 and TRBJ1-1; D might be TRBD1 (6 bases). The CDR3 consists of 16 residues. V was cut by 4 bases and J by 5 bases, with 21 bases left in between. The germline CDR1 and CDR2 sequences are SGDLS and YYNGEE. The CDR3 loop is CASSPGGAGSGTEAFF. CDR3 in DNA: TGTGCCAGCAGCCCCGGGGGGGCGGGTTCAGGGACTGAAGCTTTCTTT.

This clonotype was seen more than once but under ten times. The V and J genes are TRBV7-9 and TRBJ2-1; tentatively, D is TRBD1 or TRBD2 (7 bases each). V was pared by 1 base and J by 6 bases, with 16 bases between. Germline loops: CDR1 SEHNR, CDR2 FQNEAQ (reference sequence). The CDR3 spans 16 residues. CDR3 sequence reads: CASSLGGRGPGNEQFF. As DNA, the CDR3 is TGTGCCAGCAGCTTAGGGGGGAGGGGGCCAGGCAATGAGCAGTTCTTC.

This clonotype occurred many times. The chain combines TRBV19 with TRBJ2-1; D possibly corresponds to TRBD1 (5 bases). The CDR3 consists of 15 residues. Germline loops: CDR1 LNHDA, CDR2 SQIVND (reference sequence). V was pared by 2 bases and J by 4 bases, with 12 bases between. In DNA, the CDR3 is TGTGCCAGTAGTATACAGGGATCCGGATACAATGAGCAGTTCTTC. This encodes CASSIQGSGYNEQFF.

This clonotype came up many times. This chain joins TRBV7-9 and TRBJ2-1; no definite D call. The CDR3 extends over 15 amino acids. CDR1 and CDR2 (germline): SEHNR, FQNEAQ (reference sequence). The ends were cut back, 1 base at V and 5 bases at J, with 12 bases in the middle. CDR3 DNA sequence: TGTGCCAGCAGCTTAGTAGGCGGACGGAACAATGAGCAGTTCTTC. It codes for CASSLVGGRNNEQFF.

This clonotype was observed at least ten times. This sequence joins TRBV7-9 and TRBJ2-7, with 10 bases matching TRBD1. J gave up 3 bases and V 1 base, and 3 bases lay outside the gene matches. The CDR3 runs 15 residues. Germline assignment: CDR1 SEHNR and CDR2 FQNEAQ (reference sequence). CDR3 nucleotide sequence: TGTGCCAGCAGCTTAGTAGGGACAGGGGACTACGAGCAGTACTTC. Its protein is CASSLVGTGDYEQYF. The full variable domain, with the rest looked up from reference TRBV7-9 and TRBJ2-7, is DTGVSQNPRHKITKRGQNVTFRCDPISEHNRLYWYRQTLGQGPEFLTYFQNEAQLEKSRLLSDRFSAERPKGSFSTLEIQRTEQGDSAMYLCASSLVGTGDYEQYFGPGTRLTVT.

The table lists this clonotype with a few counts. The chain employs TRBV6-5 and TRBJ2-1; unclear D gene. V lost 5 bases, J lost 5 bases, and 16 bases lay in between. The CDR3 is 15 residues long. Germline-derived CDR1 and CDR2 are MNHEY and SVGAGI. Here the CDR3 DNA reads TGTGCCAGCAGTAGCCTAGGTGGCCTACACAATGAGCAGTTCTTC. Translating it yields CASSSLGGLHNEQFF.

This clonotype was counted ten times or more. This chain joins TRBV7-9 and TRBJ1-1; no clear D gene. The CDR3 contains 14 residues. Germline loops: CDR1 SEHNR, CDR2 FQNEAQ (reference sequence). V dropped 3 bases and J dropped 7 bases, with 15 bases sitting between them. The CDR3 DNA is TGTGCCAGCAGCTTTCGGGATCTAGGAATTGAAGCTTTCTTT. This codes for CASSFRDLGIEAFF.

V usage is TRBV12-3 or TRBV12-4 and J usage is TRBJ2-7, with 10 bases fitting TRBD2. The CDR3 has 15 residues. Unmatched junction bases numbered 10, after V lost 8 bases and J lost 3 bases. CDR3 DNA: TGTGCCAGCGGGGCGGGACTAGCGCTATTCTACGAGCAGTACTTC. Its translation: CASGAGLALFYEQYF.

In its sample, this clonotype was seen a few times. The J gene is TRBJ2-7, the V gene TRBV20-1; the match to TRBD1 covers 8 bases. The CDR3 is 15 residues long. Germline V gene data show CDR1 as DFQATT and CDR2 as SNEGSKA (reference sequence). The V segment lost 3 bases and the J segment 3 bases; nucleotides outside the gene matches: 10. The CDR3 DNA reads TGCAGTGCTAGCCACACCGGGACAGGTTACTACGAGCAGTACTTC. As protein: CSASHTGTGYYEQYF.

This clonotype was observed many times. The chain has TRBV28 and TRBJ2-7; TRBD1 matches at 7 bases. The CDR3 runs 12 residues. J lost 3 bases, V lost 8 bases, and 4 bases had no gene match. CDR1 and CDR2 (germline): MDHEN, SYDVKM. This CDR3 is CASWGQHYEQYF. The CDR3 coding sequence is TGTGCCAGCTGGGGACAGCACTACGAGCAGTACTTC.

This clonotype was recorded many times. V gene TRBV7-9 combines with J gene TRBJ2-5, with 10 positions matching TRBD2. This CDR3 contains 22 residues. Germline CDR1 and CDR2: SEHNR and FQNEAQ (reference sequence). The ends lost 6 bases at V and 2 bases at J; junction bases unmatched: 27. CDR3 DNA sequence: TGTGCCAGCAGTAAGGGGTGGCAGCGGGAGGGCCCTCGCGTATCAACTCAAGAGACCCAGTACTTC. Translating gives CASSKGWQREGPRVSTQETQYF.

This clonotype was seen ten or more times. The chain employs TRBV28 and TRBJ2-2, with 7 bases aligning to TRBD1. Trimming removed 6 bases from V and 2 bases from J; junction bases left unmatched: 15. Per the germline V gene, CDR1 is MDHEN and CDR2 is SYDVKM. This CDR3 spans 18 amino acids. This CDR3 reads CASRPPPNRGRNTGELFF. The CDR3 DNA reads as TGTGCCAGCAGACCTCCCCCGAACAGGGGCAGAAACACCGGGGAGCTGTTTTTT.

This clonotype was seen repeatedly, ten times or more. The V call is TRBV6-6, the J call TRBJ2-3, with D tentatively TRBD2 (5 bases). CDR1 is MNHNY and CDR2 is SVGAGI in the germline V gene (reference sequence). Trimming removed 7 bases at V and 5 bases at J, with 7 bases between. There are 11 residues in the CDR3. This CDR3 reads CASTAGDTQYF. The CDR3, as DNA: TGTGCCAGCACCGCGGGAGATACGCAGTATTTT.

The CDR3 nucleotides read TGTGCCAGCAGCAGCCGGGACAGGGCTGCCTATAATTCACCCCTCCACTTT. This codes for CASSSRDRAAYNSPLHF. The gene calls are TRBV7-8 and TRBJ1-6; 9 nucleotides line up with TRBD1. J gave up 2 bases and V 5 bases, and 7 bases lay outside the gene matches. Germline V lookup: CDR1 SGHVS, CDR2 FQNEAQ. There are 17 residues in the CDR3.

This clonotype occurred a few times. This chain joins TRBV28 and TRBJ2-7; D is perhaps TRBD1 or TRBD2 (7 bases each). Per germline, CDR1 MDHEN and CDR2 SYDVKM. The ends were cut back, 4 bases at V and 5 bases at J, with 15 bases in the middle. CDR3 length: 14 residues. The CDR3 sequence: CASSSQPGGDEQYF. CDR3 bases: TGTGCCAGCAGTTCACAGCCAGGGGGGGACGAGCAGTACTTC.